The sequence of this T cell receptor (beta chain) was determined in a study of T cells in localized non-small cell lung cancer (TCRdb year 2020). Background for the entire study: The study analyzed T cell repertoires of under 250 early-stage NSCLC patients, comparing tumors and uninvolved tumor-adjacent lungs. A mean age of around 66 years was recorded for the NSCLC patients, of whom 129 were male and some 99 were female. All 250 or so NSCLC patients in the cohort were treatment-naive and had localized lung tumors that were resected.

At diagnosis, tumor, uninvolved tumor-adjacent lung and peripheral blood were collected and then preserved as a mix of FFPE and fresh-frozen material. For TCR repertoire profiling, blood samples were analyzed in the form of peripheral blood mononuclear cells. The immunoSEQ Assay was used to sequence TCR beta CDR3 regions from DNA. Per the original workflow: To compute T cell density, TCR beta template counts were normalized to usable DNA, which was estimated by amplifying housekeeping genes. Using the preseqR package, richness was estimated by extrapolating to 120,000 templates for tissue samples and 400,000 templates for PBMC samples. Clonality was calculated as one minus Pielou's evenness. To identify tissue-enriched TCRs, differential abundance testing was run on productive amino-acid clonotypes with a minimum total count of 5 and an alpha of 0.1. The Jaccard Index and the Morisita Overlap Index were used to quantify repertoire overlap between compartments. GLIPH clustered TCR beta CDR3s with public tetramer-defined viral CDR3s; viral motifs required at least three viral sequences plus V-gene enrichment. This is the immuneACCESS table as TCRdb keeps it, with only in-frame sequences that have V and J called. A part of the clones is gone; compared with another copy, unresolved V genes explain less than half, and the rest is unexplained. V and J calls plus clone size are reproduced from that table; the DNA served to infer D and trimming. Within this sample are over 30,000 clones, with 87% of them counted one time only. Together, the top ten hold 15% to 20% of the sample.

This clone appeared once. Its cognate antigen has yet to be identified. No base quality values were provided; no much bigger clone lies one nucleotide off. V was cut back by 6 bases and J by 0 bases, leaving a gap of 12 bases between them. Including the terminal cysteine and phenylalanine, the CDR3 comprises 15 residues. CDR3 DNA only is kept here, 45 bases in frame from base 1. The germline V gene yields MNHEY for CDR1 and SVGAGI for CDR2. Study-wide conclusions, independent of this receptor: Since the design was exploratory, TCR variables were selected using unadjusted p-values with no false-discovery rate correction. Because multi-region sequencing of the tumors was not done, intratumor heterogeneity could not be ruled out. Uninvolved tumor-adjacent lung showed the highest T cell clonality, higher than tumor, which suggests more focused antigenic responses in the uninvolved tumor-adjacent lung. Longer overall survival was associated with higher T cell density in blood, whereas shorter survival was associated with higher clonality in adjacent lung. A median of 57 of the top 100 tumor clones were detected in paired uninvolved adjacent lung, and some 29 of these tumor clones were also found among the top 100 clones of the paired uninvolved adjacent lung.

The sequences come from peripheral blood mononuclear cells, collected before any cancer treatment. This sequence uses TRBV6-5 and TRBJ1-5; TRBD1 is a possible D gene, resting on 5 matching bases. This TCR derives from a man aged 40-75 years with stage III lung adenocarcinoma. The CDR3: CASRLDSYSNQPQHF. At the DNA level, the sequence is TGTGCCAGCAGGCTAGACAGTTATAGCAATCAGCCCCAGCATTTT.